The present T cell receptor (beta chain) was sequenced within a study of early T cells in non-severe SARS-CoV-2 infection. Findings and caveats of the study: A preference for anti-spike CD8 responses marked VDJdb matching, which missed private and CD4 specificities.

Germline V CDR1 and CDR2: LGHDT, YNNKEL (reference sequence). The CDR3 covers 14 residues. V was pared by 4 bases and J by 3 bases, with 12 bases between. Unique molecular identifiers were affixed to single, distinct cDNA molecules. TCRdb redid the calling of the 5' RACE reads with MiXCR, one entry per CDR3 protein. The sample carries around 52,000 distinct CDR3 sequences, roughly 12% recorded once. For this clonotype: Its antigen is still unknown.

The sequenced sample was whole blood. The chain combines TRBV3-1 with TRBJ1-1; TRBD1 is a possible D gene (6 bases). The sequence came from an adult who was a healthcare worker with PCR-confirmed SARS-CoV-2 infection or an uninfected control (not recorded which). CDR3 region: CASSPRTAYTEAFF. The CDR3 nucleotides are TGTGCCAGCAGCCCCCGGACAGCCTACACTGAAGCTTTCTTT.